The next 10 T cell receptor beta chains were all read from a single sample in a study of T cells in Graves' hyperthyroidism and ophthalmopathy. The CDR3 regions of TCR beta were amplified from RNA transcripts. Primed by the HTBI set, a first-round RT-PCR was run on the TCR CDR3. TCRdb analysed the multiplex PCR reads with MiXCR anew, one entry per CDR3 protein. Altogether hundreds of thousands of distinct CDR3 sequences are present, roughly 13% being singletons, with the ten largest covering around a tenth. The sample taken for sequencing was blood. The source of these receptors is a woman under 30 with Graves' hyperthyroidism.

This clonotype has just a few counts. The V gene is TRBV27, the J gene TRBJ2-2; D assignment may be TRBD1 or TRBD2 (5 bases each). V lost 7 bases and J lost 3, with 12 bases in between. The CDR3 runs to 14 residues. CDR1 MNHEY and CDR2 SMNVEV come from the germline V gene (reference sequence). The chain's CDR3 is CASNPGADTGELFF. CDR3 sequence (DNA): TGTGCCAGCAACCCCGGGGCGGACACCGGGGAGCTGTTTTTT.

This clonotype was seen many times. The chain combines TRBV7-9 with TRBJ2-1; D is possibly TRBD1 (5 bases). This CDR3 comprises 15 residues. With 5 bases removed from V and 0 bases from J, the gap between germline ends came to 11 bases. CDR1 and CDR2 (germline): SEHNR, FQNEAQ (reference sequence). CDR3 in amino acids: CASSADRYSYNEQFF. Here the CDR3 DNA reads TGTGCCAGCAGCGCAGACAGATACTCCTACAATGAGCAGTTCTTC.

This clonotype has ten or more counts. This rearrangement joins TRBV2 to TRBJ1-1; TRBD1 is a possible D gene (6 bases). This CDR3 contains 16 residues. Trimming removed 6 bases from V and 0 bases from J, with 17 bases in between. CDR1 is SNHLY, CDR2 FYNNEI, per germline. CDR3 DNA sequence: TGTGCCAGCAGACTGATACAGGGCTTGATGAACACTGAAGCTTTCTTT. It specifies CASRLIQGLMNTEAFF. The complete variable domain, with remaining parts taken from reference TRBV2 and TRBJ1-1, reads EPEVTQTPSHQVTQMGQEVILRCVPISNHLYFYWYRQILGQKVEFLVSFYNNEISEKSEIFDDQFSVERPDGSNFTLKIRSTKLEDSAMYFCASRLIQGLMNTEAFFGQGTRLTVV.

This clonotype was observed many times. The CDR3 DNA is TGTGCCAGCAGCCCAAGACAGGTGGGGTCGGGTCAGCCCCAGCATTTT. Its translation: CASSPRQVGSGQPQHF. The chain links TRBV12-3 or TRBV12-4 to TRBJ1-5; maybe TRBD1 (6 bases). The V and J ends lost 6 bases and 6 bases respectively, with 21 bases between them. The CDR3 loop spans 16 amino acids.

This clonotype was seen repeatedly, ten times or more. J is TRBJ1-2 and V is TRBV12-3 or TRBV12-4; tentative D call: TRBD1 (6 bases). This CDR3 is built from 15 residues. Trimming stripped 1 base from V and 6 bases from J, with 15 bases between. The CDR3 reads CASSLEWSGANGYTF. CDR3 in DNA: TGTGCCAGCAGTTTAGAATGGTCGGGGGCTAATGGCTACACCTTC.

This clonotype was seen repeatedly, ten times or more. The gene calls are TRBV27 and TRBJ1-1; 7 bases map to TRBD1. The germline CDR1 and CDR2 sequences are MNHEY and SMNVEV (reference sequence). The V segment lost 6 bases and the J segment 0 bases; nucleotides outside the gene matches: 7. The CDR3 is made up of 15 amino acids. CDR3 amino acids: CASSVGQTMNTEAFF. In DNA, the CDR3 is TGTGCCAGCAGCGTGGGACAGACAATGAACACTGAAGCTTTCTTT.

The chain employs TRBV24-1 and TRBJ1-1; TRBD1 might be the D (5 bases). V lost 1 base and J lost 6, with 8 bases in between. The CDR3 is 13 residues long. Germline CDR1 reads KGHDR; CDR2 reads SFDVKD. The CDR3 coding sequence is TGTGCCACCAGTGATTTCGCGGGGGCTGAAGCTTTCTTT. Encoded protein: CATSDFAGAEAFF.

Concerning this clonotype itself: A much bigger clone sits one base away, suggesting this may be a read error. The chain couples TRBV27 to TRBJ2-1; 9 bases are shared with TRBD1. TRBJ2-7 explains the end of the DNA better; the J call may be wrong. This CDR3 comprises 14 residues. Germline-derived CDR1 and CDR2 are MNHEY and SMNVEV (reference sequence). This CDR3 is CASSWGTGYNEQYF. CDR3 coding DNA: TGTGCCAGCAGTTGGGGGACAGGGTACAATGAGCAGTACTTC.

This clonotype was detected only a few times. The chain links TRBV7-9 to TRBJ2-2, with unresolved D. This CDR3 is 13 amino acids long. Germline V lookup: CDR1 SEHNR, CDR2 FQNEAQ (reference sequence). Trimming cost V 0 bases and J 7 bases, with 6 bases left between them. CDR3 DNA: TGTGCCAGCAGCTTAGCCCTCGGCGGGGAGCTGTTTTTT. The encoded protein is CASSLALGGELFF.

There are many counts of this clonotype. V gene TRBV7-2 combines with J gene TRBJ1-5, with D tentatively TRBD1 (6 bases). The CDR3 consists of 12 residues. Germline V lookup: CDR1 SGHTA, CDR2 FQGNSA. Trimming shortened V by 4 bases and J by 7 bases, and 8 bases separated the two germline ends. The CDR3 DNA follows: TGTGCCAGCAGCTACAGGGACCAGCCCCAGCATTTT. Translation gives CASSYRDQPQHF.